This T cell receptor beta chain came from a study of T cells after yellow fever vaccination. General study points: Most primary-vaccination clones recurred post-booster (approximately 96% CD4, around 86% CD8). Weaker, the secondary response had a peak occurring faster, on day 5 versus 15.

This clonotype came up a few times. Its antigen is undetermined. TCRdb ran MiXCR on the 5' RACE reads and lists one entry per CDR3 protein. This sample has under 600,000 distinct CDR3 sequences, with approximately 13% found just once. Sequenced here: PBMCs, sampled on the day of the yellow fever booster vaccination. This TCR derives from a man aged 25 to 40 who received the YFV17D yellow fever vaccine.

CDR3 in amino acids: CATKQGGSYNEQFF. In DNA form, the CDR3 reads TGTGCCACCAAACAGGGAGGCTCCTACAATGAGCAGTTCTTC. The gene calls are TRBV25-1 and TRBJ2-1; D possibly uses TRBD1 or TRBD2 (6 bases each). Trimming shortened V by 10 bases and J by 0 bases, and 13 bases separated the two germline ends. The CDR3 spans 14 residues. Germline CDR1 is MGHDK and CDR2 is SYGVNS.